This entry features one T cell receptor beta chain sequence. The specificity of this receptor is unknown. No much larger clone exists at a distance of one base, and base qualities are not known. The data belong to a study of T cell responses to AZD1222 COVID-19 vaccine (dated by TCRdb to the early 2020s). Broadly, across the study: TCR sequencing was performed for over 230 trial participants, of whom about 200 were given two doses of AZD1222 and around 25 were given two doses of MenACWY control vaccine. Enrollment into the trials was organized by age into subgroups of 18-55, 56-69 and 70-plus years, and those subgroups contained roughly 140, 27 and 60 TCR-sequenced participants, respectively. General study outcomes and caveats: In the small 56-69-year group, the increase in depth fell short of significance, most likely because of low power. Conclusions about previously exposed vaccinees were limited because only a handful of AZD1222 recipients were SARS-CoV-2 seropositive at baseline. Participants were mostly white British, with more females than males. The authors suggested clonal diversity may have been underestimated. The vaccine-associated CD4 TCRs covered the entire spike protein, and the dominant responses fell in regions 160-218 and 743-854. Because no day 14 peak-response samples were available, repertoires were characterized only after the peak T cell response. After two AZD1222 doses, both the breadth and the depth of spike-specific TCRs were significantly higher than at day 0 and than in MenACWY recipients. Reportedly, close to half of the unique spike-specific TCRs recognized epitopes lying outside the regions that are mutated in the B.1.351 and B.1.1.7 variants.

The CDR3 regions of human TCRbeta chains were analyzed by immunosequencing. On the study's bioinformatics: TCRs in the repertoires were matched against a reference library of SARS-CoV-2-specific TCRs that had been generated with the MIRA antigen-specificity platform. Breadth meant the fraction of unique TCRs that were SARS-CoV-2-associated, whereas depth meant the fraction of total T cells that were SARS-CoV-2-associated. Using the MIRA data, each spike-specific TCR was assigned both to the spike region to which the TCR was reactive and to a CD4 or CD8 class. Log10-transformed breadth and depth values were compared by one-way ANOVA with Sidak's multiple comparisons tests. Not all clones reach the TCRdb copy of this immuneACCESS table, which keeps in-frame sequences only. Checked studies attribute under half of the gap to unresolved V genes and leave the rest unexplained. The D gene and trimming were derived from the DNA, and the V and J assignments and clone size from that table. The table for this sample lists some 150,000 clones; around 84% of them were counted only once. Approximately 4.7% of the sample goes to the ten largest clones.

The time point label on this specimen signifies: about 28 days (+/-7) after the second vaccine dose. AZD1222 recipients given second doses at about 4 weeks or at about 12 weeks were pooled, since spike-specific TCR depth and breadth were not found to differ between the two schedules. Vaccinee samples were obtained from the UK trials COV001 and COV002, which included a single-blind randomized controlled phase 2/3 trial of AZD1222 (ChAdOx1 nCoV-19) in healthy adults. For TCRbeta chain sequencing, PBMC samples were collected from trial participants at day 0 and at day 28 after the second dose. Trimmed from V: 4 bases; trimmed from J: 3 bases; junction bases lacking a gene match: 21. There are 19 amino acids in the CDR3, from cysteine to phenylalanine inclusive. Just the 57-base CDR3 DNA is kept, in frame starting at base 1. CDR1 and CDR2, looked up from the germline V gene, are SGHRS and YFSETQ.

This receptor was taken from an adult who received the AZD1222 COVID-19 vaccine. The chain is assembled from TRBV5-1 and TRBJ1-2; 7 junctional bases match TRBD1. This sample comprised peripheral blood, obtained 28 days after the second AZD1222 dose. The CDR3 here reads CASSVSRGIPGAVDYGYTF. The nucleotides are TGCGCCAGCAGCGTCAGCAGGGGGATTCCGGGGGCGGTCGACTATGGCTACACCTTC. This CDR3, with the reference TRBV5-1 and TRBJ1-2 proteins standing in past its ends, gives the full variable domain KAGVTQTPRYLIKTRGQQVTLSCSPISGHRSVSWYQQTPGQGLQFLFEYFSETQRNKGNFPGRFSGRQFSNSRSEMNVSTLELGDSALYLCASSVSRGIPGAVDYGYTFGSGTRLTVV.